The 29 T cell receptor beta chains reported below all come from one sample, sequenced in a study of STAT3 mutations in large granular lymphocyte leukemia. Study conclusions and caveats: At least one immunodominant TCR beta clonotype appeared in every T-cell large granular lymphocyte leukemia patient.

Their antigen targets remain unknown. The protocol was immunoSEQ multiplex PCR, while the TCRdb copy is restricted to in-frame clones and leaves out a portion. The sample records about 16,000 clones, roughly 81% being singletons. The source material was peripheral blood mononuclear cells. These receptors were collected from a man aged 50 to 59 with T-cell large granular lymphocyte leukemia. Some clones in this sample may be carry-over from other donors' samples.

This rearrangement joins TRBV6-6 to TRBJ1-1; TRBD1 matches at 9 bases. Germline V CDR1 and CDR2: MNHNY, SVGAGI (reference sequence). The junction had 15 bases not matched to a gene; V was cut back by 8 bases and J by 5 bases. The CDR3 extends over 16 amino acids. In DNA form, the CDR3 reads TGTGCCAGCCGAGTCGACAGGGGGTCCTCAGGTACTGAAGCTTTCTTT. Amino acids: CASRVDRGSSGTEAFF.

The chain joins TRBV2 to TRBJ2-2, with unresolved D. The CDR3 spans 13 residues. The germline V and J ends were trimmed by 7 bases and 4 bases, with 10 bases remaining between them. CDR1 and CDR2 (germline): SNHLY, FYNNEI. The CDR3 region is CASKPQGTGELFF. The CDR3 bases are TGTGCCAGCAAACCCCAAGGCACCGGGGAGCTGTTTTTT.

V usage is TRBV18 and J usage is TRBJ1-4, with D possibly being TRBD1 (6 bases). Germline-derived CDR1 and CDR2 are KGHSH and LQKENI. The length of the CDR3 is 15 residues. Trimming removed 5 bases from V and 4 bases from J, with 14 bases in between. For the CDR3, the DNA is TGTGCCAGCTCAGAACAGGGTTCCAATAATGAAAAACTGTTTTTT. Protein sequence: CASSEQGSNNEKLFF.

J is TRBJ1-5 and V is TRBV29-1; D unclear. Germline V CDR1 and CDR2: SQVTM, ANQGSEA. Between the trimmed V and J ends, which lost 0 bases and 11 bases, there was a span of 14 bases. This CDR3 comprises 13 residues. The CDR3: CSVEEAGGRAQHF. As DNA, the CDR3 is TGCAGCGTTGAAGAGGCAGGTGGGAGGGCCCAGCATTTT.

The chain couples TRBV18 to TRBJ2-5; 9 nucleotides agree with TRBD1. The CDR3 is 14 amino acids. J lost 5 bases, V lost 0 bases, and 1 base had no gene match. The germline gives CDR1 KGHSH, CDR2 LQKENI. CDR3 region: CASSPPGQGETQYF. The CDR3 DNA reads TGTGCCAGCTCACCACCCGGACAGGGGGAGACCCAGTACTTC. The complete variable domain, with remaining parts taken from reference TRBV18 and TRBJ2-5, reads NAGVMQNPRHLVRRRGQEARLRCSPMKGHSHVYWYRQLPEEGLKFMVYLQKENIIDESGMPKERFSAEFPKEGPSILRIQQVVRGDSAAYFCASSPPGQGETQYFGPGTRLLVL.

The rearrangement links TRBV6-1 to TRBJ2-3; 8 nucleotides line up with TRBD2. The V gene end was trimmed by 3 bases and the J gene end by 5 bases; junction bases not matched to a gene: 13. The length of the CDR3 is 17 residues. From germline, CDR1 is MNHNS and CDR2 SASEGT. CDR3 sequence reads: CASSEPPGGGQGDTQYF. CDR3 in DNA: TGTGCCAGCAGTGAGCCCCCGGGGGGGGGCCAGGGAGATACGCAGTATTTT.

This chain links TRBV2 with TRBJ2-4; D is unclear. Germline-derived CDR1 and CDR2 are SNHLY and FYNNEI. V was trimmed by 5 bases and J by 12 bases, leaving 17 bases between them. This CDR3 contains 13 residues. CDR3 region: CASSLDRVKAQYF. DNA for the CDR3: TGTGCCAGCAGTCTCGACCGCGTCAAGGCTCAGTACTTC.

This clone was counted between two and nine times. The chain employs TRBV19 and TRBJ2-5; the D gene is possibly TRBD1 (5 bases). The CDR3 totals 15 residues. V lost 5 bases to trimming and J lost 0 bases, with 13 bases between them. Germline-derived CDR1 and CDR2 are LNHDA and SQIVND (reference sequence). In nucleotides, the CDR3 is TGTGCCAGTAGTGGTAGTGACAGCCACCAAGAGACCCAGTACTTC. Encoded protein: CASSGSDSHQETQYF.

The rearrangement links TRBV7-2 to TRBJ2-7; TRBD2 matches at 7 bases. J gave up 2 bases and V 5 bases, and 12 bases lay outside the gene matches. The germline V gene encodes CDR1 SGHTA and CDR2 FQGNSA. This CDR3 region has 16 residues. The CDR3 sequence: CASSPRHSGRPYEQYF. The CDR3 DNA reads TGTGCCAGCAGCCCACGACATAGCGGGCGACCCTACGAGCAGTACTTC. Together with reference TRBV7-2 and TRBJ2-7, the CDR3 gives the full variable domain: GAGVSQSPSNKVTEKGKDVELRCDPISGHTALYWYRQSLGQGLEFLIYFQGNSAPDKSGLPSDRFSAERTGGSVSTLTIQRTQQEDSAVYLCASSPRHSGRPYEQYFGPGTRLTVT.

The CDR3, as DNA: TGTGCCAGCGACAGGGGCGGGTACTACGAGCAGTACTTC. It encodes CASDRGGYYEQYF. This chain connects TRBV6-6 to TRBJ2-7, with TRBD1 matching 8 bases. Germline loops: CDR1 MNHNY, CDR2 SVGAGI (reference sequence). V was pared by 8 bases and J by 3 bases, with 6 bases of the junction left unmatched. This CDR3 has 13 amino acids.

V is TRBV28 and J is TRBJ1-2; the match to TRBD1 covers 7 bases. Germline CDR1 reads MDHEN; CDR2 reads SYDVKM. The CDR3 is made up of 14 amino acids. Trimming removed 2 bases from V and 7 bases from J; junction bases left unmatched: 7. CDR3 residues: CASSLGDRAGGYTF. CDR3 nucleotide sequence: TGTGCCAGCAGTTTAGGCGACAGGGCGGGTGGCTACACCTTC.

The chain couples TRBV6-5 to TRBJ2-3, with D hard to call. Trimming stripped 7 bases from V and 7 bases from J, with 9 bases between. The germline V gene has CDR1 MNHEY and CDR2 SVGAGI. The CDR3 runs 11 residues. For the CDR3, the DNA is TGTGCCAGCACAGGCGGACATACGCAGTATTTT. Protein product: CASTGGHTQYF.

The rearrangement uses TRBV7-9 and TRBJ2-5, with 7 bases aligning to TRBD1. The CDR3 has 15 residues. V lost 5 bases to trimming and J lost 2 bases; unmatched junction nucleotides: 8. Germline V CDR1 and CDR2: SEHNR, FQNEAQ (reference sequence). In nucleotides, the CDR3 is TGTGCCAGCAGCGACCCCGGGACAGAACAAGAGACCCAGTACTTC. It specifies CASSDPGTEQETQYF.

The chain combines TRBV5-4 with TRBJ2-3; unclear D gene. CDR1 is SGHNT, CDR2 YYREEE, per germline (reference sequence). The CDR3 has 16 residues. Trimming took off 4 bases at V and 1 base at J, with 16 bases between the two ends. CDR3 in DNA: TGTGCCAGCAGCCCTCACGGCTCCTTTGGCACAGATACGCAGTATTTT. It encodes CASSPHGSFGTDTQYF.

This clone was counted only a few times. The chain employs TRBV10-2 and TRBJ1-1; D not resolved. Germline CDR1 and CDR2: WSHSY and SAAADI. The CDR3 extends over 14 amino acids. Trimming removed 3 bases from V and 2 bases from J, with 10 bases in between. CDR3 residues: CASSELTDNTEAFF. The CDR3 coding sequence is TGCGCCAGCAGTGAACTTACGGACAACACTGAAGCTTTCTTT.

The rearrangement uses TRBV18 and TRBJ2-3; tentatively, D is TRBD2 (6 bases). Trimming removed 0 bases at V and 4 bases at J, with 14 bases between. The germline V gene encodes CDR1 KGHSH and CDR2 LQKENI. CDR3 size: 16 residues. This chain's CDR3 is CASSPPYGGEADTQYF. The CDR3, as DNA: TGTGCCAGCTCACCACCGTACGGCGGGGAAGCAGATACGCAGTATTTT.

The V and J genes are TRBV11-2 and TRBJ2-4; D gene ambiguous. The length of the CDR3 is 14 residues. Deletions cut 0 bases from V and 4 bases from J, with 7 bases between. In germline, CDR1 is SGHAT, CDR2 FQNNGV. CDR3 in amino acids: CASSLDPLKNIQYF. In DNA form, the CDR3 reads TGTGCCAGCAGCTTAGATCCACTTAAAAACATTCAGTACTTC.

V usage is TRBV5-1 and J usage is TRBJ1-3; 7 positions match TRBD1. J was trimmed by 0 bases and V by 4 bases; bases with no gene match: 4. The CDR3 loop spans 15 amino acids. The germline gives CDR1 SGHRS, CDR2 YFSETQ. For the CDR3, the DNA is TGCGCCAGCAGCCCTTCAGGGGGCTCTGGAAACACCATATATTTT. Its translation is CASSPSGGSGNTIYF.

The chain has TRBV10-3 and TRBJ2-3; TRBD2 matches 7 bases. The length of the CDR3 is 13 residues. Germline values: CDR1 ENHRY, CDR2 SYGVKD. Trimming took 3 bases from V and 10 from J; bases not matched to a gene: 7. DNA of the CDR3: TGTGCCATCAGTGATAGCGGGCACCCATCGCAGTATTTT. This codes for CAISDSGHPSQYF.

The chain uses TRBV27 and TRBJ2-3; TRBD1 is a possible D gene (5 bases). Deletions cut 4 bases from V and 0 bases from J, with 11 bases between. The CDR3 runs 15 residues. The germline V gene encodes CDR1 MNHEY and CDR2 SMNVEV (reference sequence). The DNA of the CDR3 is TGTGCCAGCAGTTCAGGGTTATTTAGCACAGATACGCAGTATTTT. Protein product: CASSSGLFSTDTQYF.

CDR3 DNA sequence: TGCAGCGGTGGACAGGAAGAAGCTTTCTTT. It translates to CSGGQEEAFF. V gene TRBV29-1 combines with J gene TRBJ1-1; 7 bases fit TRBD1. Trimming took 7 bases from V and 8 from J; bases not matched to a gene: 4. This CDR3 contains 10 residues. Germline V gives CDR1 SQVTM, CDR2 ANQGSEA.

The V call is TRBV30, the J call TRBJ2-7; 9 nucleotides agree with TRBD2. J lost 4 bases, V lost 4 bases, and 2 bases had no gene match. The CDR3 covers 12 residues. Per germline, CDR1 GTSNPN and CDR2 SVGIG (reference sequence). In nucleotides, the CDR3 is TGTGCCTGGACTAGCGGGACTTACGAGCAGTACTTC. Protein product: CAWTSGTYEQYF.

The chain is built from TRBV19 and TRBJ1-1; TRBD1 matches 10 bases. The CDR3 is 14 residues long. Trimming took 3 bases from V and 6 from J; bases not matched to a gene: 4. Germline V lookup: CDR1 LNHDA, CDR2 SQIVND (reference sequence). CDR3 nucleotides: TGTGCCAGTAGTATGCGGGACAGGGGTTCTGAAGCTTTCTTT. This sequence encodes CASSMRDRGSEAFF.

The J gene is TRBJ2-5, the V gene TRBV5-1, with D maybe TRBD1 (6 bases). V shed 4 bases and J shed 2 bases, with 12 bases lying between them. The CDR3 sequence is 14 residues long. The germline gives CDR1 SGHRS, CDR2 YFSETQ. The CDR3 region is CASSGGQLQETQYF. The CDR3 DNA sequence: TGCGCCAGCAGCGGCGGACAGCTTCAAGAGACCCAGTACTTC.

The chain links TRBV6-1 to TRBJ1-1; D ambiguous. V was clipped by 5 bases and J by 2 bases, with 15 bases between them. The germline gives CDR1 MNHNS, CDR2 SASEGT. The length of the CDR3 is 15 residues. The CDR3 is CASSFRPGPNTEAFF. CDR3 in DNA: TGTGCCAGCAGTTTTAGGCCCGGCCCAAACACTGAAGCTTTCTTT.

Sample share makes this clone medium-sized. The chain links TRBV11-3 to TRBJ2-3; 11 nucleotides match TRBD2. Trimming cost V 5 bases and J 4 bases; bases outside gene matches: 11. The germline V gene encodes CDR1 SGHNT and CDR2 YENEEA. This CDR3 region has 17 residues. In DNA, the CDR3 is TGTGCCAGCAGCGCCAGAGGGGCTAGCGGGGGGTCAGATACGCAGTATTTT. Its translation is CASSARGASGGSDTQYF.

The chain carries TRBV7-8 and TRBJ2-5; D is possibly TRBD2 (5 bases). The germline V gene encodes CDR1 SGHVS and CDR2 FQNEAQ. This CDR3 is 15 amino acids long. Trimming cost V 2 bases and J 5 bases, with 15 bases left between them. CDR3 bases: TGTGCCAGCAGCTTAACAGATCAGCGGAGGGAGACCCAGTACTTC. It yields the protein CASSLTDQRRETQYF.

V and J are TRBV6-6 and TRBJ1-1; D is unclear. The V and J ends lost 2 bases and 1 base respectively, with 8 bases between them. The germline gives CDR1 MNHNY, CDR2 SVGAGI (reference sequence). The CDR3 is 14 residues long. The CDR3 protein is CASSYDGQNTEAFF. In DNA, the CDR3 is TGTGCCAGCAGTTACGATGGTCAGAACACTGAAGCTTTCTTT.

Comment on this clone: Additional DNA sequences in this sample encode the identical CDR3. The chain recombines TRBV18 with TRBJ1-1; D possibly corresponds to TRBD1 (6 bases). Germline V lookup: CDR1 KGHSH, CDR2 LQKENI. The CDR3 contains 15 residues. The V and J ends lost 3 bases and 1 base respectively, with 12 bases between them. For the CDR3, the DNA is TGTGCCAGCTCACCCAATAGGGGGGGGAACACTGAAGCTTTCTTT. It encodes CASSPNRGGNTEAFF.